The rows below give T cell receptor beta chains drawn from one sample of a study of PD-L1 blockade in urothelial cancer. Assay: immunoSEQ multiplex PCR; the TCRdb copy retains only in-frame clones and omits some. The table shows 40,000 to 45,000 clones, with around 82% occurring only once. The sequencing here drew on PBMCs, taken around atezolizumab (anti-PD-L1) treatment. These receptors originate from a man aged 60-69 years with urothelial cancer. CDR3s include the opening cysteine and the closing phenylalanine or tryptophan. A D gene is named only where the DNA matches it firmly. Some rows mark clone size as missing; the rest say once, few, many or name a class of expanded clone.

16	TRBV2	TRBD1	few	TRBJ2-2	TGTGCCAGCAGTCCAGGGGACAGGGGATATACCGGGGAGCTGTTTTTT	CASSPGDRGYTGELFF
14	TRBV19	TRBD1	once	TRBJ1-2	TGTGCCAGTAGTACCCGGACAGGGGTGGAAGGCTACACCTTC	CASSTRTGVEGYTF
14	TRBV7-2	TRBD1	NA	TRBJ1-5	TGTGCCAGCAGCTTTTGGACAGGGGACCAGCCCCAGCATTTT	CASSFWTGDQPQHF
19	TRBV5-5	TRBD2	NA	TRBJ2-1	TGTGCCAGCAGCCCTCGCCTAGCGGGGGGCCTGAGCTCCTACAATGAGCAGTTCTTC	CASSPRLAGGLSSYNEQFF
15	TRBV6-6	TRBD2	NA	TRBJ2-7	TGTGCCAGCAGTCAAAGACTAGCGGGTCTGGGCGAGCAGTACTTC	CASSQRLAGLGEQYF
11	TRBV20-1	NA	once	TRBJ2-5	TGCAGTGCTAGGGACTTAGAGACCCAGTACTTC	CSARDLETQYF
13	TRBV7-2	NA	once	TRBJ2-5	TGTGCCAGCAGCTTATTGGGGGGAGAGACCCAGTACTTC	CASSLLGGETQYF
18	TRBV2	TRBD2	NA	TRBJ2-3	TGTGCCAGCAGAGGTAGCGGGGAGCGGGGGCCTAGCACAGATACGCAGTATTTT	CASRGSGERGPSTDTQYF
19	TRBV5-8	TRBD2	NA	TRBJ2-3	TGTGCCAGCAGCTCCTTAGCGGGGGCCCTATCAACGAGCACAGATACGCAGTATTTT	CASSSLAGALSTSTDTQYF
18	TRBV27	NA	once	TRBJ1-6	TGTGCCAGCAGTTCCCTAGGATTAGGGGGCTCCTATAATTCACCCCTCCACTTT	CASSSLGLGGSYNSPLHF
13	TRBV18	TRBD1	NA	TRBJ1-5	TGTGCCAGCTCACGGGACAGTAATCAGCCCCAGCATTTT	CASSRDSNQPQHF
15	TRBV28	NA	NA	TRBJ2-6	TGTGCCAGCAGCCCGAGTTCCTCTGGGGCCAACGTCCTGACTTTC	CASSPSSSGANVLTF
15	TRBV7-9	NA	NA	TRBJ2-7	TGTGCCAGCAGCTTAGTCTCGATTGAGGGAAGTAAGCAGTACTTC	CASSLVSIEGSKQYF
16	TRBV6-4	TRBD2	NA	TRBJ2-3	TGTGCCAGCAGTGACTCGACTAGCGGGGGGCCAGATACGCAGTATTTT	CASSDSTSGGPDTQYF
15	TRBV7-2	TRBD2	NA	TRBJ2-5	TGTGCCAGCAGCTTACAGCGGGGGGCCGTAGAGACCCAGTACTTC	CASSLQRGAVETQYF
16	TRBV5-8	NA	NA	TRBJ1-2	TGTGCCAGCAGCTCTTCCTGGTACGGGGCTAACTATGGCTACACCTTC	CASSSSWYGANYGYTF
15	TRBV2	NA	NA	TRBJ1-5	TGTGCCAGCAGTGAAGCGTTACAGGGAAATCAGCCCCAGCATTTT	CASSEALQGNQPQHF
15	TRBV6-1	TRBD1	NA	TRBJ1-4	TGTGCCAGCAGTGACCCGGGACAGGTCAATGAAAAACTGTTTTTT	CASSDPGQVNEKLFF
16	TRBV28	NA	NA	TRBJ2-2	TGTGCCAGCAGTTCTTTTTATGCTTCAGGCACCGGGGAGCTGTTTTTT	CASSSFYASGTGELFF
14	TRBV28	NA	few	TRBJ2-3	TGTGCCAGCAGTTTCAAGCTGTACACAGATACGCAGTATTTT	CASSFKLYTDTQYF
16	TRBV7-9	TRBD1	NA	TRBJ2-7	TGTGCCAGCAGCATTGGGACAGGGGGAAGGGGCTACGAGCAGTACTTC	CASSIGTGGRGYEQYF
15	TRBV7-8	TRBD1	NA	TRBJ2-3	TGTGCCAGCAGCTTACTCCAGGGGGGCACAGATACGCAGTATTTT	CASSLLQGGTDTQYF
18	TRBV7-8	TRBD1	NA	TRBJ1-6	TGTGCCAGCAGCTTGTCCGGGACAGCGAGCTCCTATAATTCACCCCTCCACTTT	CASSLSGTASSYNSPLHF
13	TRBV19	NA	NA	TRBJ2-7	TGTGCCAGTAGTTTTACAGGGCTGGGCGAGCAGTACTTC	CASSFTGLGEQYF
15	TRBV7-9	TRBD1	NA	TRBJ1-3	TGTGCCAGCAGCTCGACAGGGGCGGGTAGAGACACCATATATTTT	CASSSTGAGRDTIYF
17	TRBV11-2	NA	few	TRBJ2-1	TGTGCCAGCAGCCCGCTAGACGTGAGGAGCTCCTACAATGAGCAGTTCTTC	CASSPLDVRSSYNEQFF
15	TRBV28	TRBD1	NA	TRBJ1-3	TGTGCCAGCAGTGAACAGGGGAGAACTGGAAACACCATATATTTT	CASSEQGRTGNTIYF
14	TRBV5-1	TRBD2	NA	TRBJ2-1	TGCGCCAGCAGCGGACTAGCGGGGGGCCGTGAGCAGTTCTTC	CASSGLAGGREQFF
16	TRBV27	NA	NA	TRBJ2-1	TGTGCCAGCAGCAAAGAGATTCAACTCTCCTACAATGAGCAGTTCTTC	CASSKEIQLSYNEQFF
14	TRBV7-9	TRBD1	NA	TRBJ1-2	TGTGCCAGCAGCTTAGGTGACAGGGTGTATGGCTACACCTTC	CASSLGDRVYGYTF
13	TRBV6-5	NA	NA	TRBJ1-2	TGTGCCAGCAGTTACCGGGGGACCTATGGCTACACCTTC	CASSYRGTYGYTF
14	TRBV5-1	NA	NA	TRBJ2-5	TGCGCCAGCAGCTCCCCGGACAGAAAAGAGACCCAGTACTTC	CASSSPDRKETQYF
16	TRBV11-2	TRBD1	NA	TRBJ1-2	TGTGCCAGCAGCTTAGAACCCGACAGGGGGCTTTATGGCTACACCTTC	CASSLEPDRGLYGYTF
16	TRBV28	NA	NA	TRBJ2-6	TGTGCCAGCAGTTTACAGGGACTCTCTGGGGCCAACGTCCTGACTTTC	CASSLQGLSGANVLTF
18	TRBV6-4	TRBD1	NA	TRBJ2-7	TGTGCCAGCAGTGACTTACAACAGGGGACAACCGGGCCCTACGAGCAGTACTTC	CASSDLQQGTTGPYEQYF
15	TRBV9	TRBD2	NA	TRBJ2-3	TGTGCCAGCAGCGTATCTAGCGGGTTCGCAGATACGCAGTATTTT	CASSVSSGFADTQYF
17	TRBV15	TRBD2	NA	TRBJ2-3	TGTGCCACCAGCAGAAGGGGACTAGGGCTTGGCACAGATACGCAGTATTTT	CATSRRGLGLGTDTQYF
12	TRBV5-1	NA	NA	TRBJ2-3	TGCGCCAGCAGCCCCACGGGGGATACGCAGTATTTT	CASSPTGDTQYF
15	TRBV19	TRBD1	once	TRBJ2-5	TGTGCCAGTAGTCTCCGACAGGGTCCCACAGAGACCCAGTACTTC	CASSLRQGPTETQYF
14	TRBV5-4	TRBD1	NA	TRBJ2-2	TGTGCCAGCAGCTGGGACAGGGGGAGCGGGGAGCTGTTTTTT	CASSWDRGSGELFF
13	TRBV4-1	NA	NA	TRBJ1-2	TGCGCCAGCAGCCAAGGACAGTCCATTAGCTACACCTTC	CASSQGQSISYTF
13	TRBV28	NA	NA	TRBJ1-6	TGTGCCAGCAGTTTAAGACAGTATTCACCCCTCCACTTT	CASSLRQYSPLHF
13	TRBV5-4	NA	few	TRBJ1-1	TGTGCCAGCAGCTTAACTGGACAGAATGAAGCTTTCTTT	CASSLTGQNEAFF
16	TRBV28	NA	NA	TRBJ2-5	TGTGCCAGCAGTTTCGGAAGGGGCCCAAGACAAGAGACCCAGTACTTC	CASSFGRGPRQETQYF
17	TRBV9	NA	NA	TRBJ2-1	TGTGCCAGCAGCGGAACTCCGGACTACCACTCCTACAATGAGCAGTTCTTC	CASSGTPDYHSYNEQFF
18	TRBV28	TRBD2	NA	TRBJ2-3	TGTGCCAGCAGCAGAATAGCGGGGAATGTTTGGGCAACAGATACGCAGTATTTT	CASSRIAGNVWATDTQYF
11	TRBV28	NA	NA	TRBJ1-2	TGTGCCATTCGGGGAGACTATGGCTACACCTTC	CAIRGDYGYTF
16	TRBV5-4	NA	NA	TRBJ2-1	TGTGCCAGCAGCTCAGCACAGGGGAGGTCCTACAATGAGCAGTTCTTC	CASSSAQGRSYNEQFF
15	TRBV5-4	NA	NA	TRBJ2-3	TGTGCCAGCAGCCCCAAGCGCGCAGGCACAGATACGCAGTATTTT	CASSPKRAGTDTQYF
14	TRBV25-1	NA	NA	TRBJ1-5	TGTGCCAGCAGTGATCCCGGGGAGGATCAGCCCCAGCATTTT	CASSDPGEDQPQHF
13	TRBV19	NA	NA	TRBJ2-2	TGTGCCAGTAGTGACAGATACACCGGGGAGCTGTTTTTT	CASSDRYTGELFF
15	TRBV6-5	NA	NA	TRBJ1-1	TGTGCCAGCAGGGGGCGGGGGGCAGGGTATACTGAAGCTTTCTTT	CASRGRGAGYTEAFF
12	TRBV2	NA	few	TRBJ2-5	TGTGCCAGCAGTCCCCAATCAGAGACCCAGTACTTC	CASSPQSETQYF
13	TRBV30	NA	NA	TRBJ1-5	TGTGCCTGGGATACAGGGTACAATCAGCCCCAGCATTTT	CAWDTGYNQPQHF